This T cell receptor (beta chain) is drawn from a study of breast tumors, draining lymph nodes, adjacent tissues. Study conclusions and caveats: Tumor TCR diversity was below lymph nodes but above nontumor tissue.

Axillary draining lymph nodes of breast cancer patients supplied the node samples. The CDR3 extends over 15 amino acids. CDR1 MDHEN and CDR2 SYDVKM come from the germline V gene. V lost 4 bases and J lost 3, with 16 bases in between. MiXCR, run by TCRdb on the multiplex PCR reads, gives a single entry per CDR3 protein. The table has fewer than 85,000 distinct CDR3 sequences, approximately 19% seen once. Notes on this clonotype: Its antigen is not identified.

This chain uses TRBV28 with TRBJ2-7, with D possibly TRBD2 on 5 matching bases. Sequencing input: axillary lymph node tissue. This clonotype was sampled from a female donor with breast cancer. Some clones in this sample may be carry-over from other donors' samples. CDR3 protein: CASSSPGGGFYEQYF. CDR3 DNA: TGTGCCAGCAGTTCCCCCGGCGGAGGCTTCTACGAGCAGTACTTC.